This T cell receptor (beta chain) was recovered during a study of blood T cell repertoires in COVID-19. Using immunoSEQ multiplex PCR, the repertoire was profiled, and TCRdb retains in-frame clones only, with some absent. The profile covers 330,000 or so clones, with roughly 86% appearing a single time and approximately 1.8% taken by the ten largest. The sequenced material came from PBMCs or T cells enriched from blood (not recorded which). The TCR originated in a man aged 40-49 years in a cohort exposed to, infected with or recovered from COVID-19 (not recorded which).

This CDR3 reads CASSDQGAVNTEAFF. CDR3 nucleotides: TGTGCCAGCAGCGACCAGGGGGCTGTGAACACTGAAGCTTTCTTT. The chain has TRBV9 and TRBJ1-1; TRBD1 aligns across 8 bases. Germline CDR1 is SGDLS and CDR2 is YYNGEE. The CDR3 is 15 amino acids. Unmatched junction bases numbered 4, after V lost 3 bases and J lost 0 bases.